The clone carrying this TCR beta chain was seen repeatedly, ten times or more. In making TCR beta libraries, quantitative 5'-RACE with molecular barcodes was used. MiXCR, run by TCRdb on the 5' RACE reads, gives a single entry per CDR3 protein. The table shows around 150,000 distinct CDR3 sequences, with roughly 6.6% occurring only once. This sample was included in a study of CD8 T cells in ankylosing spondylitis. The V gene end was trimmed by 4 bases and the J gene end by 10 bases; junction bases not matched to a gene: 5. Germline assignment: CDR1 DFQATT and CDR2 SNEGSKA (reference sequence). The CDR3 loop spans 13 amino acids.

The source is a female donor with ankylosing spondylitis or in good health (not recorded which). The V call is TRBV20-1, the J call TRBJ2-1, with 12 bases aligning to TRBD2. Material for sequencing was blood, either unsorted or a sorted T cell fraction (not recorded which). CDR3 sequence reads: CSATSGGAKEQFF. The CDR3 DNA reads TGCAGTGCTACTAGCGGGGGGGCCAAAGAGCAGTTCTTC.